What follows are 21 T cell receptor beta chains derived from one specimen sequenced in a study of shared clonotypes between healthy human individuals. Sequencing used immunoSEQ multiplex PCR; TCRdb keeps in-frame clones, though not all of them. Of around 2.5 million clones in the sample, roughly 93% were seen once. Sequences were obtained from naive CD4+ T cells from PBMCs. Subset indicated: CD45RA+ positively selected. These receptors were obtained from a man in his late teens or twenties in good health. Some clones in this sample may be carry-over from other donors' samples.

The chain combines TRBV4-3 with TRBJ2-3, with D unresolved. CDR3 length: 14 amino acids. V was cut by 4 bases and J by 0 bases, with 8 bases left in between. The germline V gene has CDR1 LGHNA and CDR2 YSLEER. Here the CDR3 reads CASSLESSTDTQYF. DNA of the CDR3: TGCGCCAGCAGCCTCGAGAGTAGCACAGATACGCAGTATTTT.

A single count supports this clone. Other DNA sequences in this specimen translate into the identical CDR3. The chain is built from TRBV10-3 and TRBJ2-5; D is uncertain. Trimming removed 0 bases at V and 2 bases at J, with 4 bases between. The CDR3 extends over 13 amino acids. Per germline, CDR1 ENHRY and CDR2 SYGVKD. CDR3 nucleotides: TGTGCCATCAGTGAGTCGGTACAAGAGACCCAGTACTTC. It encodes CAISESVQETQYF.

The V and J genes are TRBV28 and TRBJ2-1; 8 nucleotides match TRBD1. With 3 bases clipped from V and 12 bases from J, the junction kept 7 bases outside the gene matches. The CDR3 has 13 amino acids. The germline V gene has CDR1 MDHEN and CDR2 SYDVKM. The CDR3 nucleotides read TGTGCCAGCAGTTTGGACAGGGCCCCTTGGCAGTTCTTC. Translated: CASSLDRAPWQFF.

This clone was seen only once. This rearrangement joins TRBV5-4 to TRBJ2-1; 9 bases are shared with TRBD2. The CDR3 spans 16 residues. The germline V gene encodes CDR1 SGHNT and CDR2 YYREEE (reference sequence). Germline trimming cut 0 bases from V and 2 bases from J; bases unmatched to any gene: 3. CDR3 bases: TGTGCCAGCAGCTTGGCGTCTAGCGGGGCCTACAATGAGCAGTTCTTC. Protein: CASSLASSGAYNEQFF.

V is TRBV15 and J is TRBJ1-3, with unresolved D. Germline V lookup: CDR1 LNHNV, CDR2 YYDKDF (reference sequence). CDR3 length: 13 amino acids. Trimming left V 0 bases short and J 5 bases short, with 5 bases between. CDR3 DNA: TGTGCCACCAGCAGAGATGGGAGAAACACCATATATTTT. Translating it yields CATSRDGRNTIYF.

The CDR3 region is CASSPEQSTNEKLFF. CDR3 DNA sequence: TGCGCCAGCAGCCCCGAACAGTCAACTAATGAAAAACTGTTTTTT. The gene calls are TRBV5-1 and TRBJ1-4; D gene uncertain. There are 15 residues in the CDR3. Trimming stripped 4 bases from V and 0 bases from J, with 10 bases between. Per germline, CDR1 SGHRS and CDR2 YFSETQ.

Comments on this clone: Additional DNA sequences in this sample encode the identical CDR3. The chain links TRBV7-3 to TRBJ1-1; D unclear. Per germline, CDR1 SGHTA and CDR2 FQGTGA. The V and J ends lost 2 bases and 1 base respectively, with 8 bases between them. The CDR3 sequence is 14 residues long. This chain's CDR3 is CASSLGRGNTEAFF. In DNA, the CDR3 is TGTGCCAGCAGCTTAGGGCGAGGGAACACTGAAGCTTTCTTT.

V and J are TRBV6-1 and TRBJ2-5, with 8 bases identical to TRBD2. Unmatched junction bases numbered 13, after V lost 7 bases and J lost 6 bases. The CDR3 loop spans 15 amino acids. Germline CDR1 and CDR2: MNHNS and SASEGT. The CDR3 DNA is TGTGCCAGCACGGGGGGGGGTACCGTGACACAGACCCAGTACTTC. This codes for CASTGGGTVTQTQYF.

The rearrangement joins TRBV6-5 to TRBJ2-5, with TRBD2 matching over 8 bases. The DNA end lines up better with TRBJ2-7; the J call may be wrong. Looked up from germline, CDR1 is MNHEY and CDR2 is SVGAGI. The CDR3 sequence is 16 residues long. The CDR3 here is CASSSVPLAASYEQYF. In DNA form, the CDR3 reads TGTGCCAGCAGTTCAGTCCCACTAGCGGCTTCCTACGAGCAGTACTTC.

The J gene is TRBJ2-5, the V gene TRBV15, with unresolved D. V shed 0 bases and J shed 1 base, with 9 bases lying between them. Germline V gene lookup returns CDR1 LNHNV and CDR2 YYDKDF (reference sequence). CDR3 length: 15 amino acids. The CDR3 DNA is TGTGCCACCAGCAGAGATCATAACAGCCAAGAGACCCAGTACTTC. Encoded protein: CATSRDHNSQETQYF.

This sequence joins TRBV6-6 and TRBJ1-3; no clear D gene. V gave up 7 bases and J gave up 3 bases, with 10 bases separating them. Germline CDR1 MNHNY, CDR2 SVGAGI (reference sequence). CDR3 length: 13 amino acids. The CDR3 here is CASNYAGGNTIYF. DNA of the CDR3: TGTGCCAGCAATTATGCGGGTGGAAACACCATATATTTT.

The V call is TRBV13, the J call TRBJ1-5, with TRBD1 as a possible D gene (6 bases). V was shortened by 0 bases and J by 0 bases, with 15 bases between the two germline ends. Germline V lookup: CDR1 PRHDT, CDR2 FYEKMQ (reference sequence). This CDR3 region has 18 residues. This chain's CDR3 is CASSLGGGHPYSNQPQHF. As DNA, the CDR3 is TGTGCCAGCAGCTTAGGCGGGGGCCATCCCTATAGCAATCAGCCCCAGCATTTT.

This clone showed up just once. CDR3 protein: CASSYGEYQETQYF. As DNA, the CDR3 is TGTGCCAGCAGTTACGGGGAGTACCAAGAGACCCAGTACTTC. The J gene is TRBJ2-5, the V gene TRBV6-5, with D tentatively TRBD2 (5 bases). The CDR3 extends over 14 amino acids. The ends were cut back, 2 bases at V and 0 bases at J, with 7 bases in the middle. Germline V gene sequence: CDR1 MNHEY, CDR2 SVGAGI.

The J gene is TRBJ2-2, the V gene TRBV28, with D perhaps TRBD1 (6 bases). V was pared by 6 bases and J by 1 base, with 12 bases between. Germline values: CDR1 MDHEN, CDR2 SYDVKM. This CDR3 region has 15 residues. CDR3 protein: CASRPGELNTGELFF. CDR3 DNA: TGTGCCAGCAGGCCAGGGGAATTGAACACCGGGGAGCTGTTTTTT.

This chain links TRBV25-1 with TRBJ1-1; D may be TRBD1 (6 bases). Germline V gene lookup returns CDR1 MGHDK and CDR2 SYGVNS. This CDR3 comprises 15 residues. V was shortened by 0 bases and J by 4 bases, with 12 bases between the two germline ends. The CDR3 nucleotides read TGTGCCAGCAGTGAATATCGGGGGGCGACCACTGAAGCTTTCTTT. The encoded protein is CASSEYRGATTEAFF.

The chain links TRBV5-1 to TRBJ1-1, with D possibly being TRBD1 (6 bases). The CDR3 has 15 amino acids. CDR1 is SGHRS, CDR2 YFSETQ, per germline. Between the trimmed V and J ends, which lost 4 bases and 4 bases, there was a span of 17 bases. This chain's CDR3 is CASSPRTDRGTEAFF. The CDR3, as DNA: TGCGCCAGCAGCCCAAGGACAGACCGGGGCACTGAAGCTTTCTTT. The full variable domain, with the rest looked up from reference TRBV5-1 and TRBJ1-1, is KAGVTQTPRYLIKTRGQQVTLSCSPISGHRSVSWYQQTPGQGLQFLFEYFSETQRNKGNFPGRFSGRQFSNSRSEMNVSTLELGDSALYLCASSPRTDRGTEAFFGQGTRLTVV.

The chain recombines TRBV7-3 with TRBJ2-2; TRBD2 matches at 10 bases. The CDR3 totals 15 residues. Germline V gives CDR1 SGHTA, CDR2 FQGTGA. V was pared by 5 bases and J by 1 base, with 1 base of the junction left unmatched. CDR3 amino acids: CASSRLAGNTGELFF. As DNA, the CDR3 is TGTGCCAGCAGCCGACTAGCGGGGAACACCGGGGAGCTGTTTTTT.

The chain combines TRBV27 with TRBJ2-1; D gene unclear. The CDR3 consists of 16 residues. With 2 bases removed from V and 2 bases from J, the gap between germline ends came to 13 bases. CDR1 is MNHEY and CDR2 is SMNVEV in the germline V gene (reference sequence). CDR3: CASSLPLDGTYNEQFF. DNA for the CDR3: TGTGCCAGCAGTTTACCTCTGGACGGAACCTACAATGAGCAGTTCTTC.

V is TRBV7-2 and J is TRBJ2-7; D may match TRBD1 or TRBD2 (5 bases each). Germline V CDR1 and CDR2: SGHTA, FQGNSA. The V end lost 2 bases, the J end lost 6 bases, and 14 bases lay between the germline ends. The CDR3 is made up of 14 amino acids. DNA of the CDR3: TGTGCCAGCAGCTTAAGCGGTGGGGGTCTCGAGCAGTACTTC. This encodes CASSLSGGGLEQYF.

In nucleotides, the CDR3 is TGTGCCAGCAGCTTAGGAGGAGAGCAGCCCCAGCATTTT. Translated, it gives CASSLGGEQPQHF. The chain combines TRBV7-9 with TRBJ1-5; D is undetermined. V was shortened by 1 base and J by 7 bases, with 8 bases between the two germline ends. Germline CDR1 and CDR2: SEHNR and FQNEAQ (reference sequence). CDR3 length: 13 amino acids.

The J gene is TRBJ2-7, the V gene TRBV29-1; a possible D gene is TRBD2 (6 bases). CDR3 length: 16 residues. Germline lookup yields CDR1 SQVTM and CDR2 ANQGSEA. Between the trimmed V and J ends, which lost 2 bases and 3 bases, there was a span of 20 bases. CDR3 sequence: CSVEPLGSGVRYEQYF. CDR3 DNA: TGCAGCGTTGAACCCCTAGGTAGCGGTGTGCGCTACGAGCAGTACTTC.